This entry features one TCR beta chain sequence. The antigen is not known. Sequenced with the Oncomine TCR Beta short-read assay was DNA taken from cultured CD4+ T cells. TCRdb independently ran MiXCR on the PCR reads; one entry per CDR3 protein. This sample has approximately 12,000 distinct CDR3 sequences; 55% to 65% occur once, and the top ten carry around 8%. The data were taken from a study of vaccination and CD4 T cells after COVID-19. The treatment is: roughly 11-day PBMC culture with coronavirus spike peptide pools or control peptides (ViraFEST assay). Investigators isolated CD4+ T cells by negative selection after less than twelve days of culture. This CDR3 spans 13 amino acids. The V and J ends lost 0 bases and 5 bases respectively, with 7 bases between them. Germline CDR1 SGHRS, CDR2 YFSETQ.

Sequenced input: CD4+ T cells from blood, cultured in vitro. The clonotype originates from a human donor who had recovered from COVID-19. The gene calls are TRBV5-1 and TRBJ2-3, with a possible D match to TRBD2 (6 bases). CDR3 loop: CASSLGSGDTQYF. The CDR3 DNA is TGCGCCAGCAGCTTGGGTAGCGGAGATACGCAGTATTTT.